Sequencing of this TCR beta chain was carried out in a study of blood T cell repertoires in COVID-19. CDR3 length: 14 residues. Trimming pared 2 bases from V and 5 bases from J, leaving 13 bases between. Germline V CDR1 and CDR2: MDHEN, SYDVKM. Libraries were prepared by immunoSEQ multiplex PCR; TCRdb keeps only in-frame clonotypes and omits some of them. This sample has 95,000 to 150,000 clones, with approximately 85% found just once. This chain joins TRBV28 and TRBJ2-7; weak D call: TRBD2 (6 bases). The TCR sequence derives from a woman over 75 with COVID-19, enrolled during active disease. Sequencing was carried out using peripheral blood. The DNA for the CDR3 is TGTGCCAGCAGTTTAGAGGGAGGTCTGGACGAGCAGTACTTC. It yields the protein CASSLEGGLDEQYF.